This T cell receptor beta chain is from a study of T-cell reconstitution after alpha-beta-depleted transplantation in children. There are 12 residues in the CDR3. Deletions cut 7 bases from V and 4 bases from J, with 10 bases between. From germline, CDR1 is SQVTM and CDR2 ANQGSEA. Using unique molecular identifiers, the investigators prepared the TCRbeta library. Via MiXCR, TCRdb re-called the PCR reads, giving one row per CDR3 protein. The repertoire holds over 200,000 distinct CDR3 sequences, with roughly 15% as singletons. A few counts support this clonotype. This TCR came from a male patient under 10 years old who had a stem cell transplant for acute lymphoblastic leukemia, so the T cells may come from the graft donor. This chain uses TRBV29-1 with TRBJ2-2; no clear D gene. Sequenced here: PBMCs, mostly from graft donor cells, sampled 360 days after TCRalphabeta/CD19-depleted stem cell transplant. CDR3 in DNA: TGCAGCGCTGGCAAGGTCACCGGGGAGCTGTTTTTT. As protein: CSAGKVTGELFF.